Shown below are 19 T cell receptor beta chains from a single sample sequenced in a study of T cell responses to AZD1222 COVID-19 vaccine. Measured with immunoSEQ multiplex PCR; TCRdb has only the in-frame clones, and not every one. This table has 150,000 to 200,000 clones, just over 90% appearing once. This specimen consisted of peripheral blood, obtained 28 days after the second AZD1222 dose. The receptors were sampled from an adult who received the AZD1222 COVID-19 vaccine.

This chain links TRBV7-2 with TRBJ2-3; D possibly corresponds to TRBD1 (5 bases). CDR1 SGHTA and CDR2 FQGNSA come from the germline V gene. This CDR3 comprises 14 residues. V shed 0 bases and J shed 2 bases, with 6 bases lying between them. The CDR3 DNA is TGTGCCAGCAGCTTAGCAGGGGCCACAGATACGCAGTATTTT. Its protein is CASSLAGATDTQYF.

The CDR3 sequence: CASSLRPGQGSYEQYF. Here the CDR3 DNA reads TGTGCCAGCAGCTTGCGTCCGGGACAGGGCTCCTACGAGCAGTACTTC. The genes are TRBV11-2 and TRBJ2-7, with 9 bases fitting TRBD1. The CDR3 consists of 16 residues. Germline CDR1 is SGHAT and CDR2 is FQNNGV. With V trimmed by 3 bases and J by 0 bases, 6 bases remained unmatched. Full variable domain (rest looked up from reference TRBV11-2 and TRBJ2-7): EAGVAQSPRYKIIEKRQSVAFWCNPISGHATLYWYQQILGQGPKLLIQFQNNGVVDDSQLPKDRFSAERLKGVDSTLKIQPAKLEDSAVYLCASSLRPGQGSYEQYFGPGTRLTVT.

The rearrangement links TRBV18 to TRBJ2-7, with TRBD1 identical over 9 bases. The germline CDR1 and CDR2 sequences are KGHSH and LQKENI. The trim removed 6 bases at V and 2 bases at J, leaving 2 bases unmatched. The CDR3 loop spans 13 amino acids. CDR3: CASSGQGPYEQYF. Here the CDR3 DNA reads TGTGCCAGCTCGGGACAGGGCCCCTACGAGCAGTACTTC.

The chain has TRBV19 and TRBJ1-2, with D possibly TRBD1 on 6 matching bases. Between the trimmed V and J ends, which lost 3 bases and 8 bases, there was a span of 22 bases. Germline CDR1 reads LNHDA; CDR2 reads SQIVND (reference sequence). The CDR3 extends over 16 amino acids. The CDR3 reads CASSMSPRTAPWGYTF. The CDR3 nucleotides read TGTGCCAGTAGTATGTCCCCCCGGACAGCCCCCTGGGGCTACACCTTC.

This chain connects TRBV7-3 to TRBJ2-2; no reliable D call. Germline V gene lookup returns CDR1 SGHTA and CDR2 FQGTGA. This CDR3 contains 12 residues. V shed 1 base and J shed 7 bases, with 4 bases lying between them. The CDR3 loop reads CASSLRVGELFF. The CDR3 DNA reads as TGTGCCAGCAGCTTAAGGGTCGGGGAGCTGTTTTTT.

Only a few counts were recorded for this clone. V is TRBV7-6 and J is TRBJ1-5, with a possible D match to TRBD1 (6 bases). Germline CDR1 SGHVS, CDR2 FNYEAQ. This CDR3 contains 13 residues. V lost 1 base, J lost 11 bases, and 12 bases lay in between. The CDR3 region has the DNA TGTGCCAGCAGCTTAGAGCCCGGGACATCCCAGCATTTT. As protein: CASSLEPGTSQHF.

The chain has TRBV6-2 or TRBV6-3 and TRBJ1-2; the D gene is possibly TRBD1 (5 bases). The CDR3 runs 13 residues. Germline lookup yields CDR1 MNHEY and CDR2 SVGEGT. V lost 0 bases and J 5 bases, leaving 7 bases between the germline ends. In nucleotides, the CDR3 is TGTGCCAGCAGTTACTCAGAGGGGTATGGCTACACCTTC. Amino acids: CASSYSEGYGYTF.

The chain links TRBV7-9 to TRBJ2-1; D not resolved. V gave up 1 base and J gave up 6 bases, with 13 bases separating them. This CDR3 has 15 amino acids. CDR1 SEHNR and CDR2 FQNEAQ come from the germline V gene (reference sequence). The CDR3 loop reads CASSLEGTRANEQFF. The CDR3 DNA sequence: TGTGCCAGCAGCTTAGAAGGAACCCGGGCCAATGAGCAGTTCTTC.

V gene TRBV18 combines with J gene TRBJ2-7, with TRBD2 matching over 9 bases. The CDR3 extends over 15 amino acids. Germline V CDR1 and CDR2: KGHSH, LQKENI. V shed 3 bases and J 3 bases; nucleotides not matched to a gene: 6. The CDR3 protein is CASSPLSGGIYEQYF. CDR3 DNA: TGTGCCAGCTCACCTCTAAGCGGGGGGATCTACGAGCAGTACTTC.

DNA of the CDR3: TGTGCCAGCAGTTTAAACAGTGGAAACACCATATATTTT. Translated, it gives CASSLNSGNTIYF. The genes are TRBV12-3 or TRBV12-4 and TRBJ1-3; D is unresolved. This CDR3 has 13 amino acids. The V gene lost 2 bases and the J gene lost 3 bases, with 5 bases spanning the gap.

The chain carries TRBV7-9 and TRBJ2-1; D may be TRBD1 (5 bases). Trimming left V 5 bases short and J 8 bases short, with 10 bases between. CDR3 length equals 12 residues. Germline lookup yields CDR1 SEHNR and CDR2 FQNEAQ (reference sequence). This CDR3 reads CASSPRVDEQFF. Here the CDR3 DNA reads TGTGCCAGCAGCCCCAGGGTTGATGAGCAGTTCTTC.

The chain links TRBV20-1 to TRBJ2-6; D remains ambiguous. The CDR3 runs to 11 residues. The germline V gene encodes CDR1 DFQATT and CDR2 SNEGSKA (reference sequence). The V end lost 3 bases, the J end lost 4 bases, and 1 base lay between the germline ends. In nucleotides, the CDR3 is TGCAGTGCTAGGGGGGCCAACGTCCTGACTTTC. This sequence encodes CSARGANVLTF.

This chain links TRBV3-1 (or the pseudogene TRBV3-2) with TRBJ1-3, with 8 nucleotides matching TRBD1. V shed 4 bases, J shed 2 bases, and the junction held 4 bases outside the gene matches. Looked up from germline, CDR1 is LGHDT and CDR2 is YNNKEL (reference sequence). This CDR3 is 15 amino acids long. CDR3 DNA sequence: TGTGCCAGCAGCCCGGGACAGGTCGCTGGAAACACCATATATTTT. Encoded protein: CASSPGQVAGNTIYF.

The chain carries TRBV19 and TRBJ1-4; 10 bases align to TRBD1. Germline trimming cut 11 bases from V and 7 bases from J; bases unmatched to any gene: 7. The CDR3 has 13 residues. The germline CDR1 and CDR2 sequences are LNHDA and SQIVND (reference sequence). Here the CDR3 reads CASEGDRGEKLFF. The CDR3 nucleotides read TGTGCCTCGGAGGGGGACAGGGGTGAAAAACTGTTTTTT.

V usage is TRBV30 and J usage is TRBJ2-7; unclear D gene. The CDR3 consists of 12 residues. The germline V gene has CDR1 GTSNPN and CDR2 SVGIG (reference sequence). V was clipped by 2 bases and J by 6 bases, with 11 bases between them. This CDR3 is CAWSRQTPEQYF. CDR3 in DNA: TGTGCCTGGAGTAGACAAACCCCCGAGCAGTACTTC.

The chain couples TRBV5-1 to TRBJ2-3; 8 bases are shared with TRBD1. In germline, CDR1 is SGHRS, CDR2 YFSETQ. The CDR3 covers 15 residues. J was trimmed by 4 bases and V by 3 bases; bases with no gene match: 7. The CDR3 sequence: CASSSDRALADTQYF. CDR3 in DNA: TGCGCCAGCAGCTCGGACAGGGCGCTAGCAGATACGCAGTATTTT.

V and J are TRBV5-6 and TRBJ1-1, with unresolved D. CDR3 length: 16 amino acids. From germline, CDR1 is SGHDT and CDR2 YYEEEE. Trimming pared 3 bases from V and 0 bases from J, leaving 15 bases between. CDR3 region: CASSSWPAAMNTEAFF. CDR3 DNA: TGTGCCAGCAGCTCTTGGCCAGCCGCTATGAACACTGAAGCTTTCTTT.

The rearrangement joins TRBV6-5 to TRBJ1-1; D perhaps matches TRBD1 (5 bases). The CDR3 contains 15 residues. V lost 6 bases and J 0 bases, leaving 14 bases between the germline ends. Germline CDR1 and CDR2: MNHEY and SVGAGI. CDR3 residues: CASRTGEKMNTEAFF. In nucleotides, the CDR3 is TGTGCCAGCAGAACAGGAGAGAAAATGAACACTGAAGCTTTCTTT.

The genes are TRBV2 and TRBJ1-2, with D unclear. The length of the CDR3 is 13 residues. V was clipped by 4 bases and J by 2 bases, with 8 bases between them. The V gene's germline CDR1 is SNHLY and CDR2 FYNNEI. The CDR3 DNA sequence: TGTGCCAGCAGTGGTTACCTGAACTATGGCTACACCTTC. It encodes CASSGYLNYGYTF.